The 30 T cell receptor beta chains listed next were all sequenced from one sample in a study of blood T cell repertoires in COVID-19. Sequenced by immunoSEQ multiplex PCR; TCRdb stores in-frame clones only, minus some. This table has 70,000 to 85,000 clones, 82% appearing once. Sequencing was done on a sample of peripheral blood. The origin of the receptors is a man aged 55 to 70 with acute or convalescent COVID-19.

This clone was counted once. Other DNA sequences in this sample translate to the same CDR3. This sequence joins TRBV7-2 and TRBJ1-5, with 7 nucleotides matching TRBD1. Germline lookup yields CDR1 SGHTA and CDR2 FQGNSA. The CDR3 covers 13 residues. V shed 5 bases and J 7 bases; nucleotides not matched to a gene: 5. The CDR3 DNA is TGTGCCAGCAGCCAAGACAGGGACCAGCCCCAGCATTTT. Amino acids: CASSQDRDQPQHF.

With respect to this clone: Other DNA sequences within the sample encode an identical CDR3. The rearrangement links TRBV9 to TRBJ2-1, with 9 bases fitting TRBD2. CDR3 length: 15 residues. CDR1 is SGDLS, CDR2 YYNGEE, per germline. V was pared by 2 bases and J by 2 bases, with 2 bases of the junction left unmatched. CDR3 protein: CASSVASGTYNEQFF. The DNA of the CDR3 is TGTGCCAGCAGCGTGGCTAGCGGGACCTACAATGAGCAGTTCTTC.

This rearrangement joins TRBV6-5 to TRBJ2-3, with TRBD2 identical over 7 bases. V shed 2 bases, J shed 5 bases, and the junction held 7 bases outside the gene matches. CDR3 size: 15 residues. Germline CDR1 MNHEY, CDR2 SVGAGI. CDR3 in amino acids: CASSYGDREVDTQYF. The CDR3 DNA follows: TGTGCCAGCAGTTACGGGGACCGGGAGGTAGATACGCAGTATTTT.

The gene calls are TRBV27 and TRBJ1-4; 10 nucleotides agree with TRBD1. Germline V lookup: CDR1 MNHEY, CDR2 SMNVEV (reference sequence). V trimming: 6 bases; J trimming: 3 bases; junction bases outside the gene matches: 1. The CDR3 is made up of 14 amino acids. The CDR3 nucleotides are TGTGCCAGCAGGGGGACAGGGGCTAATGAAAAACTGTTTTTT. It is translated as CASRGTGANEKLFF.

The chain combines TRBV19 with TRBJ2-3, with D possibly TRBD2 on 6 matching bases. Germline lookup yields CDR1 LNHDA and CDR2 SQIVND (reference sequence). The CDR3 consists of 14 residues. Trimming took off 7 bases at V and 5 bases at J, with 16 bases between the two ends. CDR3 nucleotide sequence: TGTGCCAGTAAGCCTAGCGCCCTCGGAGATACGCAGTATTTT. As protein: CASKPSALGDTQYF.

The chain employs TRBV14 and TRBJ1-1, with a tentative D call TRBD1 (5 bases). Per germline, CDR1 SGHDN and CDR2 FVKESK. The V end was cut by 1 base, the J end by 4 bases, with 13 bases between. The CDR3 has 15 residues. DNA for the CDR3: TGTGCCAGCAGCCAAGCGACAGCGCCGGGCACTGAAGCTTTCTTT. This sequence encodes CASSQATAPGTEAFF.

V and J are TRBV4-3 and TRBJ2-2; no definite D call. Germline values: CDR1 LGHNA, CDR2 YSLEER. The CDR3 is 12 amino acids. The V end lost 6 bases, the J end lost 4 bases, and 6 bases lay between the germline ends. The CDR3 loop reads CASRSFTGELFF. CDR3 in DNA: TGCGCCAGCAGGAGCTTCACCGGGGAGCTGTTTTTT.

The chain couples TRBV21-1 to TRBJ2-7; TRBD2 is taken as the D call from the table, unchecked against the DNA. TRBV21-1 is shown as a pseudogene. The CDR3 sequence is 17 residues long. The CDR3 nucleotides are TGTGCCAGCATCGAAAGGGAGGGCATAATCAAGTCCTATGAGCAGTACTTC. It translates to CASIEREGIIKSYEQYF.

The chain joins TRBV11-2 to TRBJ2-5; TRBD1 matches at 10 bases. Trimming took 5 bases from V and 4 from J; bases not matched to a gene: 7. CDR3 length: 15 residues. The germline CDR1 and CDR2 sequences are SGHAT and FQNNGV. As DNA, the CDR3 is TGTGCCAGCAGCATCGGGACAGGGGATGGAGAGACCCAGTACTTC. Its protein product is CASSIGTGDGETQYF.

The gene calls are TRBV7-8 and TRBJ1-6, with D possibly TRBD1 on 6 matching bases. Trimming removed 1 base from V and 7 bases from J, with 8 bases in between. Germline V lookup: CDR1 SGHVS, CDR2 FQNEAQ. The CDR3 extends over 14 amino acids. For the CDR3, the DNA is TGTGCCAGCAGCTTAGAGGGGGTGAATTCACCCCTCCACTTT. Amino acid sequence: CASSLEGVNSPLHF.

The genes are TRBV28 and TRBJ1-2; TRBD1 might be the D (5 bases). Germline CDR1 and CDR2: MDHEN and SYDVKM. The CDR3 is 15 amino acids. Deletions cut 6 bases from V and 6 bases from J, with 20 bases between. The CDR3 loop reads CASSGGKVGDHGYTF. The DNA of the CDR3 is TGTGCCAGCAGCGGGGGGAAGGTGGGGGACCATGGCTACACCTTC.

This clone came up once. The chain combines TRBV15 with TRBJ2-5, with 8 positions matching TRBD2. With 6 bases clipped from V and 2 bases from J, the junction kept 14 bases outside the gene matches. The V gene's germline CDR1 is LNHNV and CDR2 YYDKDF (reference sequence). This CDR3 spans 17 amino acids. CDR3 region: CATSRPYGSGIQETQYF. CDR3 in DNA: TGTGCCACCAGTAGACCGTATGGTAGCGGGATTCAAGAGACCCAGTACTTC. Filled out from reference TRBV15 and TRBJ2-5, the complete variable domain reads DAMVIQNPRYQVTQFGKPVTLSCSQTLNHNVMYWYQQKSSQAPKLLFHYYDKDFNNEADTPDNFQSRRPNTSFCFLDIRSPGLGDTAMYLCATSRPYGSGIQETQYFGPGTRLLVL.

CDR3 DNA: TGTGCCAGCAGTTTCAGGCAGCCCCAGCATTTT. Encoded protein: CASSFRQPQHF. J is TRBJ1-5 and V is TRBV27; D gene uncertain. The CDR3 consists of 11 residues. The germline CDR1 and CDR2 sequences are MNHEY and SMNVEV (reference sequence). V gave up 3 bases and J gave up 7 bases, with 4 bases separating them.

This chain uses TRBV7-9 with TRBJ2-2, with TRBD2 as a possible D gene (6 bases). CDR1 is SEHNR and CDR2 is FQNEAQ in the germline V gene (reference sequence). Trimming took off 5 bases at V and 1 base at J, with 11 bases between the two ends. The CDR3 runs to 15 residues. The CDR3 loop is CASSIGTLNTGELFF. The DNA for the CDR3 is TGTGCCAGCAGCATCGGGACTCTGAACACCGGGGAGCTGTTTTTT.

The rearrangement uses TRBV12-5 and TRBJ2-1; possible D gene TRBD1, 6 bases. CDR1 is LGHNT and CDR2 is FRNRAP in the germline V gene. V was trimmed by 2 bases and J by 10 bases, leaving 9 bases between them. The CDR3 totals 12 residues. CDR3 sequence (DNA): TGTGCTAGTGGTTTGTGGGGGCGGGAGCAGTTCTTC. This translates into CASGLWGREQFF.

The chain carries TRBV3-1 (or the pseudogene TRBV3-2) and TRBJ2-1, with TRBD2 as a possible D gene (5 bases). CDR1 and CDR2 from the germline V gene are LGHDT and YNNKEL (reference sequence). CDR3 length: 15 residues. Trimming left V 4 bases short and J 0 bases short, with 10 bases between. CDR3 DNA: TGTGCCAGCAGCCGGGCTGGGAGCTCCTACAATGAGCAGTTCTTC. Its translation is CASSRAGSSYNEQFF.

This chain connects TRBV23-1 to TRBJ2-3; TRBD1 matches at 9 bases. TRBV23-1 counts as an open reading frame of uncertain function. The CDR3 covers 17 residues. Trimming took 3 bases from V and 5 from J; bases not matched to a gene: 12. DNA of the CDR3: TGCGCCAGCAGTCAGAATCGGGGACAGGGAGGGGGAGATACGCAGTATTTT. It translates to CASSQNRGQGGGDTQYF.

The J gene is TRBJ1-5, the V gene TRBV7-2; unclear D gene. CDR1 SGHTA and CDR2 FQGNSA come from the germline V gene. Deletions cut 2 bases from V and 1 base from J, with 6 bases between. The CDR3 sequence is 14 residues long. DNA of the CDR3: TGTGCCAGCAGCTTAAGGAGGAGCAATCAGCCCCAGCATTTT. This codes for CASSLRRSNQPQHF.

V usage is TRBV5-1 and J usage is TRBJ1-4; the match to TRBD1 covers 9 bases. Trimming removed 1 base from V and 5 bases from J; junction bases left unmatched: 3. The CDR3 spans 15 residues. Germline CDR1 and CDR2: SGHRS and YFSETQ. CDR3 in DNA: TGCGCCAGCAGCTTGCAGACAGGGGGGAATGAAAAACTGTTTTTT. Translating gives CASSLQTGGNEKLFF.

CDR3 in DNA: TGTGCCAGCAGCTATGGACAGCCTAGCACAGATACGCAGTATTTT. Translated, it gives CASSYGQPSTDTQYF. J is TRBJ2-3 and V is TRBV3-1 (or the pseudogene TRBV3-2), with D possibly TRBD1 on 6 matching bases. The V gene lost 5 bases and the J gene lost 0 bases, with 12 bases spanning the gap. There are 15 residues in the CDR3. In germline, CDR1 is LGHDT, CDR2 YNNKEL (reference sequence).

The chain is built from TRBV5-5 and TRBJ1-3; D may be TRBD1 (6 bases). The CDR3 length is 16 residues. V was pared by 4 bases and J by 4 bases, with 18 bases between. CDR1 is SGHKS, CDR2 YYEKEE, per germline (reference sequence). CDR3 sequence reads: CASSIRQELWGNTIYF. CDR3 nucleotides: TGTGCCAGCAGCATAAGACAGGAACTTTGGGGAAACACCATATATTTT.

The rearrangement uses TRBV14 and TRBJ2-2, with 8 bases aligning to TRBD1. Germline V lookup: CDR1 SGHDN, CDR2 FVKESK. The CDR3 loop spans 17 amino acids. J lost 5 bases, V lost 1 base, and 9 bases had no gene match. Here the CDR3 DNA reads TGTGCCAGCAGCCAAGTCGCCCCTGACAGGGGTACCGGGGAGCTGTTTTTT. Amino acids: CASSQVAPDRGTGELFF.

V gene TRBV6-5 combines with J gene TRBJ2-3; 8 positions agree with TRBD2. This CDR3 is built from 14 residues. Per germline, CDR1 MNHEY and CDR2 SVGAGI. Trimming took 4 bases from V and 6 from J; bases not matched to a gene: 6. The CDR3 protein is CASSFQRGMDTQYF. The CDR3 DNA sequence: TGTGCCAGCAGTTTCCAGCGGGGGATGGATACGCAGTATTTT.

The chain employs TRBV15 and TRBJ1-5, with 8 bases matching TRBD1. The CDR3 extends over 16 amino acids. J lost 4 bases, V lost 3 bases, and 8 bases had no gene match. Germline lookup yields CDR1 LNHNV and CDR2 YYDKDF (reference sequence). CDR3 nucleotide sequence: TGTGCCACCAGCAGGGGGGGGACAGGAGAGAATCAGCCCCAGCATTTT. Residues: CATSRGGTGENQPQHF.

The chain uses TRBV27 and TRBJ2-7, with TRBD2 matching over 7 bases. Germline V CDR1 and CDR2: MNHEY, SMNVEV (reference sequence). V was clipped by 0 bases and J by 0 bases; unmatched bases: 2. CDR3 length equals 15 residues. In nucleotides, the CDR3 is TGTGCCAGCAGTTTATCCGGCGGGGGCTCCTACGAGCAGTACTTC. Protein: CASSLSGGGSYEQYF.

The chain has TRBV4-2 and TRBJ1-4, with TRBD1 matching 9 bases. From germline, CDR1 is LGHNA and CDR2 YNFKEQ. Unmatched junction bases numbered 11, after V lost 1 base and J lost 8 bases. The CDR3 covers 17 residues. CDR3 sequence reads: CASSQGGGTGIGEKLFF. Here the CDR3 DNA reads TGTGCCAGCAGCCAAGGGGGGGGGACAGGGATCGGCGAAAAACTGTTTTTT.

This clone was found once. For the CDR3, the DNA is TGTGCCAGCAGCACAGGGCAGGTTGCAACTAATGAAAAACTGTTTTTT. Amino acids: CASSTGQVATNEKLFF. The gene calls are TRBV28 and TRBJ1-4; TRBD1 is a possible D gene (6 bases). The CDR3 is made up of 16 amino acids. The V end was cut by 6 bases, the J end by 0 bases, with 14 bases between. CDR1 is MDHEN and CDR2 is SYDVKM in the germline V gene.

The chain combines TRBV4-2 with TRBJ2-7; TRBD2 agrees at 10 bases. Germline lookup yields CDR1 LGHNA and CDR2 YNFKEQ. This CDR3 comprises 15 residues. Trimming took 0 bases from V and 6 from J; bases not matched to a gene: 5. The CDR3: CASSQEKRGGSEQYF. CDR3 in DNA: TGTGCCAGCAGCCAAGAGAAGCGGGGGGGCTCCGAGCAGTACTTC.

The V call is TRBV6-9, the J call TRBJ2-1; 10 nucleotides agree with TRBD2. This CDR3 has 16 amino acids. The V gene end was trimmed by 5 bases and the J gene end by 10 bases; junction bases not matched to a gene: 14. Germline V gene sequence: CDR1 MNHGY, CDR2 SVAAGI. CDR3 amino acids: CASSATGLAGVREQFF. In DNA form, the CDR3 reads TGTGCCAGCAGTGCAACAGGGCTAGCGGGGGTGAGGGAGCAGTTCTTC.

This chain uses TRBV14 with TRBJ1-1; 10 bases are shared with TRBD1. The V gene's germline CDR1 is SGHDN and CDR2 FVKESK. The CDR3 has 15 amino acids. With 4 bases clipped from V and 6 bases from J, the junction kept 8 bases outside the gene matches. The CDR3 is CASSLNRGTGAEAFF. In DNA form, the CDR3 reads TGTGCCAGCAGCCTTAACCGAGGGACAGGGGCTGAAGCTTTCTTT.